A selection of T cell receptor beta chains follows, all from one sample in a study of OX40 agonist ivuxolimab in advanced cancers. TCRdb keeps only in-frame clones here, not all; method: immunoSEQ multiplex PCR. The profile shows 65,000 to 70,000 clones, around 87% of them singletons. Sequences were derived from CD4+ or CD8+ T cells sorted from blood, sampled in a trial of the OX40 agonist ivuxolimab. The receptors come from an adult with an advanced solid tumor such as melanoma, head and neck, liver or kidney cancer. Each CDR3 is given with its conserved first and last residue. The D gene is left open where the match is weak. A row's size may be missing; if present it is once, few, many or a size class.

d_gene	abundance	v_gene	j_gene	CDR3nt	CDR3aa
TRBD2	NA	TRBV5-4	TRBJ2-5	TGTGCCAGCAGCCCATTAGCGGGAGGGGGAGAGACCCAGTACTTC	CASSPLAGGGETQYF
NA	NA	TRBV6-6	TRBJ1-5	TGTGCCAGCAGTCAAGAAGACTATAGCAATCAGCCCCAGCATTTT	CASSQEDYSNQPQHF
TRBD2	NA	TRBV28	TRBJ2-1	TGTGCCAGCAGTTACTCTAGCGGGAGGGCCGCGAATGAGCAGTTCTTC	CASSYSSGRAANEQFF
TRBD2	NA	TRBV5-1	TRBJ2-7	TGCGCCAGCAGGAGACTAGCGGGAGACTACGAGCAGTACTTC	CASRRLAGDYEQYF
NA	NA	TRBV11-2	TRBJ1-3	TGTGCCAGCAGACATACGGGCGGAAACACCATATATTTT	CASRHTGGNTIYF
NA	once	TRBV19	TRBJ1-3	TGTGCCAGTACCCGAGGGAGCTCTGGAAACACCATATATTTT	CASTRGSSGNTIYF
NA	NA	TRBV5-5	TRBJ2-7	TGTGCCAGCAGCTTGGGCGGGCGGATTAGCTCCTACGAGCAGTACTTC	CASSLGGRISSYEQYF
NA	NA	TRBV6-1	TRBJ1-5	TGTGCCAGCGGACAGTGGCTTATGCAGCCCCAGCATTTT	CASGQWLMQPQHF
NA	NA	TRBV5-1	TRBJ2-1	TGCGCCAGCAGCCATGGGGATTCCTACAATGAGCAGTTCTTC	CASSHGDSYNEQFF
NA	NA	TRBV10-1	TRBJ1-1	TGCGCCAGCAGTGAGGAATTAGGGAGCACTGAAGCTTTCTTT	CASSEELGSTEAFF
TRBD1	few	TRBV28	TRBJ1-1	TGTGCCAGCAGTTTATTATTCCAGGGGGGAGCTTTCTTT	CASSLLFQGGAFF
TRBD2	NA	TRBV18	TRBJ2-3	TGTGCCAGCTCAAAGGGACTAGCCGAACTAACAGATACGCAGTATTTT	CASSKGLAELTDTQYF
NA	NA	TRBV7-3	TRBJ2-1	TGTGCCAGCAGCTCGCCAGGGCACGGCGGTGAGCAGTTCTTC	CASSSPGHGGEQFF
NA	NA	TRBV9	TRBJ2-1	TGTGCCAGCAGTTTGGACAATGAGCAGTTCTTC	CASSLDNEQFF
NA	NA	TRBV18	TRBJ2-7	TGTGCCAGCTCGCCCGGGGACAAGCCCTACGAGCAGTACTTC	CASSPGDKPYEQYF
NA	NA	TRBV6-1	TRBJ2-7	TGTGCCAGCTGGTGGAGGAGGACCATTAACGAGCAGTACTTC	CASWWRRTINEQYF
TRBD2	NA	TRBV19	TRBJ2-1	TGTGCCAGTAGTAAAACCTCGGGACTAGCGGGAGGCCCCCATGAGCAGTTCTTC	CASSKTSGLAGGPHEQFF
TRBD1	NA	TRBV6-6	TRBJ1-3	TGTGCCAGCAAACCACAGGGGAGTGGAAACACCATATATTTT	CASKPQGSGNTIYF
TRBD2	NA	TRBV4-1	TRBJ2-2	TGCGCCAGCAGCCTTCGGGGGGGCACCGGGGAGCTGTTTTTT	CASSLRGGTGELFF
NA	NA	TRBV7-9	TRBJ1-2	TGTGCCAGCAGCTCTCCGAGTGACAGGCGGGATGGCTACACCTTC	CASSSPSDRRDGYTF
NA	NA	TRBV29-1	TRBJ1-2	TGCAGCGTTGGTTTAGCAAATTCTAACTATGGCTACACCTTC	CSVGLANSNYGYTF
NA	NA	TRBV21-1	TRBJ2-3	TGTGCCACCCCTGGGGAGGCGGTAACTAGCACAGATACGCAGTATTTT	CATPGEAVTSTDTQYF
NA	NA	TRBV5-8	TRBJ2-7	TGTGCCAGCAGCTTGGATGACGGCCCCTACGAGCAGTACTTC	CASSLDDGPYEQYF
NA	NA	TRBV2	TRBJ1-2	TGTGCCAGCATTGTGGAGGACTATGGCTACACCTTC	CASIVEDYGYTF
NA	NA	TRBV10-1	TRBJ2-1	TGCGCCAGCAGTGAGTCAGTCAATGAGCAGTTCTTC	CASSESVNEQFF
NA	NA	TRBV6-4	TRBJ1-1	TGTGCCAGCAGTGACCAATGGGGTACTGAAGCTTTCTTT	CASSDQWGTEAFF
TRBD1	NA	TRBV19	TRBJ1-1	TGTGCCAGTAGCCATATCCGGACAGGGTATGGAGCTAACACTGAAGCTTTCTTT	CASSHIRTGYGANTEAFF
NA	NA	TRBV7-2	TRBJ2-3	TGTGCCAGCAGCTTAATGGCCTCAGATACGCAGTATTTT	CASSLMASDTQYF
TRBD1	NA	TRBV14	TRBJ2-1	TGTGCCAGCAGCCAAGCTCTGTGGACAGGGAATGAGCAGTTCTTC	CASSQALWTGNEQFF
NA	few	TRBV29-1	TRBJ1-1	TGCAGCGTTGTCCCCAACACTGAAGCTTTCTTT	CSVVPNTEAFF
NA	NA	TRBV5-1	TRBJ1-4	TGCGCCAGCAGCTTTAATAATGAAAAACTGTTTTTT	CASSFNNEKLFF
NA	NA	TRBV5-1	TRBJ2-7	TGCGCCAGCAGTCCGATCCGTTTGGGACGCGAGCAGTACTTC	CASSPIRLGREQYF
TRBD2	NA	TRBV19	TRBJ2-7	TGTGCCAGTAGTGGCCCCGGTTGGAGCGGGAGGCCCGACCTTTACGAGCAGTACTTC	CASSGPGWSGRPDLYEQYF
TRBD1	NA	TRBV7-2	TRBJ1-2	TGTGCCAGCAGCTTAGTACTGGGACAGGGGGCGCTTGGCTATGGCTACACCTTC	CASSLVLGQGALGYGYTF
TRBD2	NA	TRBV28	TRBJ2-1	TGTGCCAGCCTCCCCCTACTAGCGGGAGACTACAATGAGCAGTTCTTC	CASLPLLAGDYNEQFF
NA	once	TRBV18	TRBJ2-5	TGTGCCAGCTCCCCAATCGTCACCGGGACCTCCCAAGAGACCCAGTACTTC	CASSPIVTGTSQETQYF
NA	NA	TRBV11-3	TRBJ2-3	TGTGCCAGCAGCTTAGATATGGCACTTAGCACAGATACGCAGTATTTT	CASSLDMALSTDTQYF
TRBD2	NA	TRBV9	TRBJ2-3	TGTGCCAGCAGCCCCAGTCAAGCGGGAGAAAGGGATACGCAGTATTTT	CASSPSQAGERDTQYF
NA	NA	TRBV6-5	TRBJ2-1	TGTGCCAGCAGGCCACTATGGAGGATCAATGAGCAGTTCTTC	CASRPLWRINEQFF
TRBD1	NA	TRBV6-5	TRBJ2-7	TGTGCCAGCAGCCGGACAGGGGCCTACGAGCAGTACTTC	CASSRTGAYEQYF
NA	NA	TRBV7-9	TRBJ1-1	TGTGCCAGCAGCCCCGCAGTCCAGAACACTGAAGCTTTCTTT	CASSPAVQNTEAFF
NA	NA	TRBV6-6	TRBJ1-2	TGTGCCAGCAGTGCCGACAGCTTCTATGGCTACACCTTC	CASSADSFYGYTF
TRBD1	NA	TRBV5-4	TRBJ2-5	TGTGCCAGCAGCAGGGGGACAGGGACACAAGAGACCCAGTACTTC	CASSRGTGTQETQYF
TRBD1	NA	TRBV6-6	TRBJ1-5	TGTGCCAGCAGCGACAGGGGCAATCAGCCCCAGCATTTT	CASSDRGNQPQHF
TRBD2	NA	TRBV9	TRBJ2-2	TGTGCCAGCAGCGCCAGCGGGAGGGCCTACACCGGGGAGCTGTTTTTT	CASSASGRAYTGELFF
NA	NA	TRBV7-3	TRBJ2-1	TGTGCCAGCAGCCCAAGTGGCAGGGCAGCAAATGAGCAGTTCTTC	CASSPSGRAANEQFF
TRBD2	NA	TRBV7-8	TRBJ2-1	TGTGCCAGCAGCCTGGAGGTCCTAGCGGGAGTACCAAACTCCTACAATGAGCAGTTCTTC	CASSLEVLAGVPNSYNEQFF
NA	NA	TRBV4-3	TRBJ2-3	TGCGCCAGCAGCCAACTAGCCTTCACAGATACGCAGTATTTT	CASSQLAFTDTQYF
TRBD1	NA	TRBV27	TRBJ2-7	TGTGCCAGCAGACGGGACAGGGGTATCTACGAGCAGTACTTC	CASRRDRGIYEQYF
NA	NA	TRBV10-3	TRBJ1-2	TGTGCCATCACCCAGGGCCCGGATCGGGATGGCTACACCTTC	CAITQGPDRDGYTF
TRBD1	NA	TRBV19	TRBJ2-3	TGTGCCAGTAGTGACAGGGGGAGCACAGATACGCAGTATTTT	CASSDRGSTDTQYF
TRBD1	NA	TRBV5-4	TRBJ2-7	TGTGCCAGCAGCTCCCGGGACAGGGGGTACGAGCAGTACTTC	CASSSRDRGYEQYF
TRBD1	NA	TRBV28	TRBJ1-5	TGTGCCAGCTCTTTAGCGCAGGGGGGCAATCAGCCCCAGCATTTT	CASSLAQGGNQPQHF
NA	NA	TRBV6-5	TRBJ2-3	TGTGCCAGCAGTTCCCGGACAGATACGCAGTATTTT	CASSSRTDTQYF